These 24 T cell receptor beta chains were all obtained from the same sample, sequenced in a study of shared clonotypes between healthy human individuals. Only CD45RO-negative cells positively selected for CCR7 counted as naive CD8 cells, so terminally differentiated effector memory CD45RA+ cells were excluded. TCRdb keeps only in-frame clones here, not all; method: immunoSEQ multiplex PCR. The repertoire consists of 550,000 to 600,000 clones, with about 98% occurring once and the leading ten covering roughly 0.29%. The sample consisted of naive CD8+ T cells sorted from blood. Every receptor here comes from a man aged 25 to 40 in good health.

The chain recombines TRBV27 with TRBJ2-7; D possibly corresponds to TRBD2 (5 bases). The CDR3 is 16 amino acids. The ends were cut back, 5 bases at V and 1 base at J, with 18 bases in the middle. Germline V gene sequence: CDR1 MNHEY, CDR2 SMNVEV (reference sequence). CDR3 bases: TGTGCCAGCAGTCTTAGTTGGGCGGGCCCATCCTACGAGCAGTACTTC. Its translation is CASSLSWAGPSYEQYF.

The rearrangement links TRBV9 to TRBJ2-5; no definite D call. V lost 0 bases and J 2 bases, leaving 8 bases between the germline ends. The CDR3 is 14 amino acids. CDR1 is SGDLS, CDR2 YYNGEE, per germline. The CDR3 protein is CASSVARTQETQYF. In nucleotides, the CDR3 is TGTGCCAGCAGCGTAGCCAGGACGCAAGAGACCCAGTACTTC.

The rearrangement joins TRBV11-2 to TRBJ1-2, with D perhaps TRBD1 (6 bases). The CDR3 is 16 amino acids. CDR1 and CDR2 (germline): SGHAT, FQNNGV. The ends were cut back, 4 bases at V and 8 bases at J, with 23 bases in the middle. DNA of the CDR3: TGTGCCAGCAGCTACCGGACAGACCGGAACTATGAGGGCTACACCTTC. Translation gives CASSYRTDRNYEGYTF.

In DNA form, the CDR3 reads TGTGCCAGCAGCTCCGCACTAGCGTTTTACAATGAGCAGTTCTTC. Translated, it gives CASSSALAFYNEQFF. The chain joins TRBV7-9 to TRBJ2-1, with 7 bases matching TRBD2. The length of the CDR3 is 15 residues. Unmatched junction bases numbered 7, after V lost 4 bases and J lost 4 bases. Germline loops: CDR1 SEHNR, CDR2 FQNEAQ (reference sequence).

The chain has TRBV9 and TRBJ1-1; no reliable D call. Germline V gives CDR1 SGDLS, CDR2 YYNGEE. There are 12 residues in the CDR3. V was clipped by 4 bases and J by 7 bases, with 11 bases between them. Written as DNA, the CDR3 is TGTGCCAGCAGCCCTCCGACCGGTGAAGCTTTCTTT. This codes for CASSPPTGEAFF. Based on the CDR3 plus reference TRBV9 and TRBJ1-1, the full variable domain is DSGVTQTPKHLITATGQRVTLRCSPRSGDLSVYWYQQSLDQGLQFLIQYYNGEERAKGNILERFSAQQFPDLHSELNLSSLELGDSALYFCASSPPTGEAFFGQGTRLTVV.

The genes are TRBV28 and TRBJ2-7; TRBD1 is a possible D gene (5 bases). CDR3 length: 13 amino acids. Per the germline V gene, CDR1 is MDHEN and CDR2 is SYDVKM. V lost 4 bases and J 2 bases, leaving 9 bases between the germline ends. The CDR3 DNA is TGTGCCAGCAGTTACACAGGAGCCTACGAGCAGTACTTC. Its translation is CASSYTGAYEQYF. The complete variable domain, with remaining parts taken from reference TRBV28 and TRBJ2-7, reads DVKVTQSSRYLVKRTGEKVFLECVQDMDHENMFWYRQDPGLGLRLIYFSYDVKMKEKGDIPEGYSVSREKKERFSLILESASTNQTSMYLCASSYTGAYEQYFGPGTRLTVT.

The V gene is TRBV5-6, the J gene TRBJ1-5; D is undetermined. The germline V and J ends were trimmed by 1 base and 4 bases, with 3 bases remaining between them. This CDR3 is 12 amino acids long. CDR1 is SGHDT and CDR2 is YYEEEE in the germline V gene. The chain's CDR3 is CASSLLNQPQHF. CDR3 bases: TGTGCCAGCAGCTTGCTGAATCAGCCCCAGCATTTT. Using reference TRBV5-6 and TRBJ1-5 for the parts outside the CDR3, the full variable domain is DAGVTQSPTHLIKTRGQQVTLRCSPKSGHDTVSWYQQALGQGPQFIFQYYEEEERQRGNFPDRFSGHQFPNYSSELNVNALLLGDSALYLCASSLLNQPQHFGDGTRLSIL.

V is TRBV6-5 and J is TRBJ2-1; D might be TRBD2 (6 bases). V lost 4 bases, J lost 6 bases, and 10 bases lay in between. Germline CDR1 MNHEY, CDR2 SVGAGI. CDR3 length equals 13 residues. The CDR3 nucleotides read TGTGCCAGCAGTTTGACTAGTTCCAATGAGCAGTTCTTC. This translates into CASSLTSSNEQFF.

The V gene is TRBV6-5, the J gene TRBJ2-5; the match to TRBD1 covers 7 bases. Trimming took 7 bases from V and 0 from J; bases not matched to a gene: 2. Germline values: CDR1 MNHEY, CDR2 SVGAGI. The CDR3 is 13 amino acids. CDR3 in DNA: TGTGCCAGCACACAGGGGTACCAAGAGACCCAGTACTTC. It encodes CASTQGYQETQYF.

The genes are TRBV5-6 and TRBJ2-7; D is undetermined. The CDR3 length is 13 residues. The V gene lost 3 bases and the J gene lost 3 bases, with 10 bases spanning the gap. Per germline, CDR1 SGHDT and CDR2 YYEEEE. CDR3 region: CASSWTLNYEQYF. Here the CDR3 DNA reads TGTGCCAGCAGCTGGACCCTCAACTACGAGCAGTACTTC.

As DNA, the CDR3 is TGTGCCAGCAGCCCACGACTGGGAAAGTTTAACACCGGGGAGCTGTTTTTT. It specifies CASSPRLGKFNTGELFF. V gene TRBV7-2 combines with J gene TRBJ2-2; no firm D call. CDR1 is SGHTA, CDR2 FQGNSA, per germline. Trimming pared 5 bases from V and 2 bases from J, leaving 18 bases between. This CDR3 comprises 17 residues.

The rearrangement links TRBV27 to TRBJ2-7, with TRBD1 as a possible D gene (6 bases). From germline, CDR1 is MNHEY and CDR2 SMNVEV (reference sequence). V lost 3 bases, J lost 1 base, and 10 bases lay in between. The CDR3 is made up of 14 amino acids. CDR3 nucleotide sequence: TGTGCCAGCAGTTTGGCAGGGGAATCCTACGAGCAGTACTTC. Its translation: CASSLAGESYEQYF.

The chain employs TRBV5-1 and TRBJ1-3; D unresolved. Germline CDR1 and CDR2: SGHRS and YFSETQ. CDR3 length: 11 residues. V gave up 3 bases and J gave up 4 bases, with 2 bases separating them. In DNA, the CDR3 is TGCGCCAGCAGCTCAGGAAACACCATATATTTT. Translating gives CASSSGNTIYF.

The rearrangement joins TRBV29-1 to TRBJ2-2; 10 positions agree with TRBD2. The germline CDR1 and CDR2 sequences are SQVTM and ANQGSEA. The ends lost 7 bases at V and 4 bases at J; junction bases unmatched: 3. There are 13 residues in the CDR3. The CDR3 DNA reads TGCAGCGCTGAGCGGGAGGGCACCGGGGAGCTGTTTTTT. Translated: CSAEREGTGELFF.

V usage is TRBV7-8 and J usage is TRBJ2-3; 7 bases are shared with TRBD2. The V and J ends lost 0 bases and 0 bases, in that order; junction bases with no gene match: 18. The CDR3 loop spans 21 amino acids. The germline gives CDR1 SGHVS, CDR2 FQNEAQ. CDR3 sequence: CASSLALGGVAGASSTDTQYF. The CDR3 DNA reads TGTGCCAGCAGCTTAGCGCTGGGTGGAGTAGCGGGCGCCTCTAGCACAGATACGCAGTATTTT.

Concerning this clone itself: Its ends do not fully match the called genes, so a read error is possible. The CDR3 sequence is CASSQRTATDMQYF. For the CDR3, the DNA is TGCGCCAGCAGCCAGCGGACAGCCACAGATATGCAGTATTTT. The rearrangement joins TRBV4-1 to TRBJ2-3; D is possibly TRBD1 (6 bases). The V gene's germline CDR1 is MGHRA and CDR2 YSYEKL. CDR3 size: 14 residues.

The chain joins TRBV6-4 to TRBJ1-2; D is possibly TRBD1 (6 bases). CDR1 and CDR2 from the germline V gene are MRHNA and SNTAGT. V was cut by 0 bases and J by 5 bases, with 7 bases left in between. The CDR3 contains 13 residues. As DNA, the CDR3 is TGTGCCAGCAGTGACTCGGGACAATATGGCTACACCTTC. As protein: CASSDSGQYGYTF.

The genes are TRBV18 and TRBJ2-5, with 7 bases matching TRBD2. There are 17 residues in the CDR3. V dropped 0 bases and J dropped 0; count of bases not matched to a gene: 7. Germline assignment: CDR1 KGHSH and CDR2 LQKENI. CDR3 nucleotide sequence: TGTGCCAGCTCACCACCGAGGGCGGGACTAAACCAAGAGACCCAGTACTTC. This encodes CASSPPRAGLNQETQYF.

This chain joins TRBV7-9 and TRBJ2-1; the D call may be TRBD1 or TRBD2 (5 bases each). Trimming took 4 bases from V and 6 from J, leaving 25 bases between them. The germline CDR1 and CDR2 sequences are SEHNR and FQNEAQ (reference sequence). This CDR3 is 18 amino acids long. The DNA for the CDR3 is TGTGCCAGCAGCTCTTTCCGCTCGAGGGACGCAACAATCAATGAGCAGTTCTTC. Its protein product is CASSSFRSRDATINEQFF.

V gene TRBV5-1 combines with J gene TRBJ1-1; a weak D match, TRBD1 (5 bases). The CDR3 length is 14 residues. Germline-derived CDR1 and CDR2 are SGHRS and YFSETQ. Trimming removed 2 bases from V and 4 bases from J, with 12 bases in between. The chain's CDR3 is CASSLETVGTEAFF. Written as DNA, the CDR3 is TGCGCCAGCAGCTTAGAGACAGTAGGCACTGAAGCTTTCTTT. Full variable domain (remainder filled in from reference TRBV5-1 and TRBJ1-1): KAGVTQTPRYLIKTRGQQVTLSCSPISGHRSVSWYQQTPGQGLQFLFEYFSETQRNKGNFPGRFSGRQFSNSRSEMNVSTLELGDSALYLCASSLETVGTEAFFGQGTRLTVV.

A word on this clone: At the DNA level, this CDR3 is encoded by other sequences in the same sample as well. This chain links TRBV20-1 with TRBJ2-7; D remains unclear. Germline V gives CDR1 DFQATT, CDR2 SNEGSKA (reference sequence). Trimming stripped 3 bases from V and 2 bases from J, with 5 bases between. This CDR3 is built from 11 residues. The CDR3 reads CSARGTYEQYF. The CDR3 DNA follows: TGCAGTGCTAGGGGGACCTACGAGCAGTACTTC.

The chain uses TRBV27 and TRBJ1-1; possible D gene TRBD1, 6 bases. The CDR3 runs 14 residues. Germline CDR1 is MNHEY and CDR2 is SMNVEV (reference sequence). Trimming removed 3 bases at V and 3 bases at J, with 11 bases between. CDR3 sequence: CASSLGGPDTEAFF. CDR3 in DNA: TGTGCCAGCAGTTTGGGGGGGCCGGACACTGAAGCTTTCTTT.

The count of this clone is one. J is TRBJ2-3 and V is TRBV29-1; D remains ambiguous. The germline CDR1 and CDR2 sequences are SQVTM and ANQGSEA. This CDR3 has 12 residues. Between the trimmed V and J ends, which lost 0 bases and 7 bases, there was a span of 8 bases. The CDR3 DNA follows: TGCAGCGTTGAAGATGCTGGCTATACGCAGTATTTT. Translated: CSVEDAGYTQYF.

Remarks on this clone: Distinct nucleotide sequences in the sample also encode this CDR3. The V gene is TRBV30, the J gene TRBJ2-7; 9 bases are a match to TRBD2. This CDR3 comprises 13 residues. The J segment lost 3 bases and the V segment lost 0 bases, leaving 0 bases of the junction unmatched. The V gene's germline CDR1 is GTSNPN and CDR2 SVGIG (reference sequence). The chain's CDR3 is CAWSVSGSYEQYF. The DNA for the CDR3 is TGTGCCTGGAGTGTTAGCGGGAGCTACGAGCAGTACTTC.